One sample yielded the 27 T cell receptor beta chains listed below, sequenced in a study of response to subunit inactivated influenza vaccine. Via MiXCR, TCRdb re-called the RT-PCR reads, giving one row per CDR3 protein. Among some 480,000 distinct CDR3 sequences, about 10% were seen once, and the ten largest hold approximately 12%. Sequencing was performed on PBMCs from blood, taken roughly 6 weeks after vaccination. These receptors were taken from a man over 45 who received an inactivated influenza vaccine.

This clonotype was found a few times. This chain joins TRBV12-3 or TRBV12-4 and TRBJ2-1; 9 nucleotides line up with TRBD2. V lost 6 bases to trimming and J lost 2 bases; unmatched junction nucleotides: 8. The CDR3 is 16 amino acids. For the CDR3, the DNA is TGTGCCAGCAGCCCCATGGCTAGCGGGACCTACAATGAGCAGTTCTTC. This codes for CASSPMASGTYNEQFF.

The chain uses TRBV4-3 and TRBJ2-1; maybe TRBD1 (5 bases). V dropped 0 bases and J dropped 0 bases, with 12 bases sitting between them. The CDR3 has 17 residues. Germline V lookup: CDR1 LGHNA, CDR2 YSLEER. The DNA of the CDR3 is TGCGCCAGCAGCCAAGATTATCCAGGGAACTCCTACAATGAGCAGTTCTTC. Translated: CASSQDYPGNSYNEQFF.

This clonotype was seen at least ten times. The V and J genes are TRBV7-2 and TRBJ2-5; perhaps TRBD2 as D (6 bases). The germline V gene encodes CDR1 SGHTA and CDR2 FQGNSA. V was cut by 6 bases and J by 4 bases, with 12 bases left in between. This CDR3 is 13 amino acids long. This CDR3 reads CASSQEGRETQYF. DNA of the CDR3: TGTGCCAGCAGTCAGGAGGGCCGAGAGACCCAGTACTTC.

This clonotype was picked up many times. J is TRBJ1-4 and V is TRBV20-1, with 7 bases that match TRBD1. The CDR3 is 13 amino acids. In germline, CDR1 is DFQATT, CDR2 SNEGSKA (reference sequence). The trim removed 3 bases at V and 8 bases at J, leaving 6 bases unmatched. DNA for the CDR3: TGCAGTGCTAGGGAAGGGGGCTGGGAAAAACTGTTTTTT. Translated, it gives CSAREGGWEKLFF.

V gene TRBV5-1 combines with J gene TRBJ2-3; D might be TRBD2 (6 bases). V gave up 1 base and J gave up 0 bases, with 9 bases separating them. Germline lookup yields CDR1 SGHRS and CDR2 YFSETQ. The CDR3 sequence is 15 residues long. The CDR3 sequence is CASSLLGGSTDTQYF. In DNA, the CDR3 is TGCGCCAGCAGCTTGCTCGGGGGTAGCACAGATACGCAGTATTTT.

This clonotype has only a few counts. The rearrangement joins TRBV4-1 to TRBJ2-7, with 7 bases lining up with TRBD2. CDR1 is MGHRA, CDR2 YSYEKL, per germline. The CDR3 contains 15 residues. V gave up 1 base and J gave up 5 bases; unmatched junction bases: 8. The CDR3 DNA is TGCGCCAGCAGCCAAGTCTCAGCGGGGAATGACGAGCAGTACTTC. It is translated as CASSQVSAGNDEQYF.

The rearrangement uses TRBV5-1 and TRBJ2-5; the D is unclear. Trimming removed 0 bases at V and 5 bases at J, with 14 bases between. The CDR3 is 15 residues long. Germline CDR1 reads SGHRS; CDR2 reads YFSETQ. The CDR3 spells CASSLGGSGVETQYF. For the CDR3, the DNA is TGCGCCAGCAGCTTGGGTGGCTCCGGCGTGGAGACCCAGTACTTC.

This clonotype was detected a few times. This chain uses TRBV5-5 with TRBJ1-5; 9 bases agree with TRBD1. The V and J ends lost 0 bases and 4 bases, in that order; junction bases with no gene match: 2. Germline-derived CDR1 and CDR2 are SGHKS and YYEKEE (reference sequence). The length of the CDR3 is 15 residues. The DNA of the CDR3 is TGTGCCAGCAGCTTGGTCGGGACAGGGAATCAGCCCCAGCATTTT. Residues: CASSLVGTGNQPQHF.

A few counts support this clonotype. The chain carries TRBV10-1 and TRBJ2-3; TRBD2 agrees at 11 bases. With 4 bases clipped from V and 2 bases from J, the junction kept 5 bases outside the gene matches. Per germline, CDR1 WNHNN and CDR2 SYGVQD (reference sequence). The CDR3 spans 16 residues. The CDR3 is CASSALLAGATDTQYF. DNA for the CDR3: TGCGCCAGCAGTGCCCTACTAGCGGGGGCCACAGATACGCAGTATTTT.

This clonotype showed up many times. CDR3 nucleotides: TGCGCCAGCAGCTCGCTGGACAAATCCTACGAGCAGTACTTC. This codes for CASSSLDKSYEQYF. The chain has TRBV5-1 and TRBJ2-7; tentative D call: TRBD1 (5 bases). CDR1 and CDR2 (germline): SGHRS, YFSETQ. Trimming pared 3 bases from V and 1 base from J, leaving 11 bases between. CDR3 length: 14 amino acids.

A few counts support this clonotype. The rearrangement links TRBV10-3 to TRBJ2-3, with 10 positions matching TRBD2. This CDR3 is built from 13 residues. J lost 5 bases, V lost 8 bases, and 4 bases had no gene match. Germline assignment: CDR1 ENHRY and CDR2 SYGVKD. CDR3 protein: CAIQAGGGDTQYF. CDR3 nucleotides: TGTGCCATCCAAGCGGGGGGGGGAGATACGCAGTATTTT.

A few counts support this clonotype. The J gene is TRBJ1-5, the V gene TRBV6-1, with 8 bases matching TRBD1. Germline-derived CDR1 and CDR2 are MNHNS and SASEGT. The V and J ends lost 10 bases and 4 bases, in that order; junction bases with no gene match: 9. The CDR3 has 14 amino acids. The CDR3 DNA reads as TGTGCCATCCGAGGGACAGGCTATAATCAGCCCCAGCATTTT. As protein: CAIRGTGYNQPQHF.

This clonotype was counted a few times. The chain combines TRBV24-1 with TRBJ2-2; weak D call: TRBD2 (5 bases). Per germline, CDR1 KGHDR and CDR2 SFDVKD. CDR3 length: 16 amino acids. Trimming pared 5 bases from V and 0 bases from J, leaving 12 bases between. The CDR3 loop reads CATSALEAPNTGELFF. CDR3 DNA sequence: TGTGCCACCAGTGCCCTGGAGGCCCCGAACACCGGGGAGCTGTTTTTT.

The J gene is TRBJ2-5, the V gene TRBV6-1; a weak D match, TRBD2 (5 bases). V lost 10 bases and J 2 bases, leaving 17 bases between the germline ends. CDR1 and CDR2 from the germline V gene are MNHNS and SASEGT. This CDR3 contains 14 residues. The DNA of the CDR3 is TGTGCCACTGGACTCCCTAGACCACAAGAGACCCAGTACTTC. Translating gives CATGLPRPQETQYF.

This clonotype was picked up a small number of times. This chain joins TRBV28 and TRBJ2-7; 9 bases are shared with TRBD2. The V and J ends lost 3 bases and 3 bases, in that order; junction bases with no gene match: 12. CDR3 size: 17 residues. Germline V gene lookup returns CDR1 MDHEN and CDR2 SYDVKM. Here the CDR3 reads CASSLAMWASGNYEQYF. CDR3 in DNA: TGTGCCAGCAGTTTGGCAATGTGGGCTAGCGGGAACTACGAGCAGTACTTC.

This clonotype came up a few times. The chain joins TRBV29-1 to TRBJ1-2; D is possibly TRBD1 (5 bases). CDR3 length: 13 amino acids. From germline, CDR1 is SQVTM and CDR2 ANQGSEA. Trimming took off 0 bases at V and 2 bases at J, with 7 bases between the two ends. CDR3 DNA: TGCAGCGTTGAAGATTACAGGAACTATGGCTACACCTTC. The encoded protein is CSVEDYRNYGYTF.

At least ten counts were recorded for this clonotype. This rearrangement joins TRBV12-3 or TRBV12-4 to TRBJ2-2, with 11 nucleotides matching TRBD2. V lost 3 bases and J lost 5; bases outside the gene matches: 2. CDR3 length: 15 amino acids. The CDR3 spells CASSLGLADTGELFF. CDR3 coding DNA: TGTGCCAGCAGTTTGGGACTAGCGGATACCGGGGAGCTGTTTTTT.

The sample holds a few counts of this clonotype. The CDR3 nucleotides are TGTGCCAGCAGTTACGGACGGATGAATTCACCCCTCCACTTT. Protein product: CASSYGRMNSPLHF. The gene calls are TRBV6-2 or TRBV6-3 and TRBJ1-6; D call uncertain. The CDR3 extends over 14 amino acids. The germline CDR1 and CDR2 sequences are MNHEY and SVGEGT. Between the trimmed V and J ends, which lost 2 bases and 7 bases, there was a span of 9 bases.

The J gene is TRBJ2-1, the V gene TRBV20-1; no clear D gene. This CDR3 is built from 12 residues. CDR1 is DFQATT, CDR2 SNEGSKA, per germline (reference sequence). V lost 3 bases and J lost 3, with 6 bases in between. Written as DNA, the CDR3 is TGCAGTGCTAGTTTCGACTACAATGAGCAGTTCTTC. It yields the protein CSASFDYNEQFF.

This clonotype was found a few times. The rearrangement joins TRBV20-1 to TRBJ1-1; no definite D call. Germline V gives CDR1 DFQATT, CDR2 SNEGSKA (reference sequence). The V end lost 3 bases, the J end lost 0 bases, and 11 bases lay between the germline ends. The CDR3 is 14 amino acids. The DNA for the CDR3 is TGCAGTGCTAGGAGAAGTTCCATGAACACTGAAGCTTTCTTT. This translates into CSARRSSMNTEAFF.

This clonotype was detected only a few times. V usage is TRBV4-1 and J usage is TRBJ2-4, with TRBD2 matching over 8 bases. After removal of 0 bases from V and 0 bases from J, the junction contained 22 bases not matched to a gene. Germline V lookup: CDR1 MGHRA, CDR2 YSYEKL. The length of the CDR3 is 23 residues. This CDR3 is CASSQEGHSGAGDSWRAKNIQYF. The CDR3 coding sequence is TGCGCCAGCAGCCAAGAGGGTCATAGCGGGGCGGGAGACTCTTGGCGAGCCAAAAACATTCAGTACTTC.

The CDR3 nucleotides read TGTGCCGACCCCTTGGCCGGGACAGTCCCCTACGAGCAGTACTTC. Translation gives CADPLAGTVPYEQYF. The V call is TRBV5-4, the J call TRBJ2-7, with 7 bases that match TRBD1. Losses at the gene ends were 10 bases for V and 2 bases for J; bases not matched to a gene: 15. CDR3 length equals 15 residues. Germline CDR1 reads SGHNT; CDR2 reads YYREEE (reference sequence).

This chain joins TRBV15 and TRBJ2-1, with TRBD2 matching 10 bases. The CDR3 has 16 residues. Germline V lookup: CDR1 LNHNV, CDR2 YYDKDF (reference sequence). V lost 1 base to trimming and J lost 0 bases; unmatched junction nucleotides: 0. CDR3 coding DNA: TGTGCCACCAGCAGAGCTAGCGGGAGCTCCTACAATGAGCAGTTCTTC. This codes for CATSRASGSSYNEQFF.

Only a few counts were recorded for this clonotype. The rearrangement links TRBV10-3 to TRBJ1-2, with D maybe TRBD1 (6 bases). The ends were cut back, 2 bases at V and 3 bases at J, with 13 bases in the middle. The CDR3 has 15 amino acids. The germline CDR1 and CDR2 sequences are ENHRY and SYGVKD. The CDR3 DNA is TGTGCCATCAGTGAGCCCCCGGCAGGGGACTATGGCTACACCTTC. Its protein product is CAISEPPAGDYGYTF.

There are many counts of this clonotype. V gene TRBV13 combines with J gene TRBJ2-7; D is uncertain. The CDR3 consists of 12 residues. The germline V gene encodes CDR1 PRHDT and CDR2 FYEKMQ (reference sequence). Trimming took 4 bases from V and 1 from J, leaving 5 bases between them. CDR3 DNA: TGTGCCAGCAGCTCCCCTTCCTACGAGCAGTACTTC. As protein: CASSSPSYEQYF.

This clonotype was recorded a few times. The chain uses TRBV7-2 and TRBJ2-3, with 7 bases matching TRBD2. This CDR3 has 13 amino acids. The germline gives CDR1 SGHTA, CDR2 FQGNSA. V was clipped by 0 bases and J by 9 bases; unmatched bases: 3. CDR3 sequence reads: CASSLAGGTTQYF. The CDR3 bases are TGTGCCAGCAGCTTAGCGGGGGGGACCACGCAGTATTTT.

The V call is TRBV7-2, the J call TRBJ2-3; D uncertain. In germline, CDR1 is SGHTA, CDR2 FQGNSA. CDR3 length: 15 amino acids. V lost 2 bases, J lost 2 bases, and 11 bases lay in between. The CDR3 DNA is TGTGCCAGCAGCTTAACGCGAGCTCTCACAGATACGCAGTATTTT. It encodes CASSLTRALTDTQYF.